These 29 T cell receptor beta chains share one sample of origin, sequenced in a study of chemoradiotherapy in HPV16-positive cancers. Repertoires were generated with immunoSEQ multiplex PCR, while TCRdb's copy carries only in-frame clones and drops some. The sample lists about 17,000 clones; 90% to 95% were seen once. The specimen was blood, collected from a patient who underwent chemoradiotherapy. The receptors shown here come from a human donor with HPV-associated anogenital cancer.

The gene calls are TRBV11-2 and TRBJ2-7, with a possible D match to TRBD1 (6 bases). CDR3 length: 15 residues. The germline V gene encodes CDR1 SGHAT and CDR2 FQNNGV. V lost 0 bases and J lost 4, with 13 bases in between. The DNA for the CDR3 is TGTGCCAGCAGCTTAGACCAGGGGACAATTTACGAGCAGTACGTC. Translating it yields CASSLDQGTIYEQYV.

The DNA for the CDR3 is TGTGCCAGCAGCGCGGACGGGGGCAGGGCTGGCACAGATACGCAGTATTTT. Translating it yields CASSADGGRAGTDTQYF. The chain is built from TRBV13 and TRBJ2-3; D tentatively reads TRBD1 or TRBD2 (6 bases each). Per the germline V gene, CDR1 is PRHDT and CDR2 is FYEKMQ (reference sequence). The CDR3 is made up of 17 amino acids. V lost 5 bases, J lost 1 base, and 19 bases lay in between.

This rearrangement joins TRBV11-2 to TRBJ2-7; 9 bases map to TRBD1. The V gene's germline CDR1 is SGHAT and CDR2 FQNNGV. This CDR3 is built from 15 residues. V gave up 5 bases and J gave up 7 bases; unmatched junction bases: 12. As DNA, the CDR3 is TGTGCCAGCAGCCCCCTCTGGACAGGGGAAAGTGAGCAGTACGTC. Its protein product is CASSPLWTGESEQYV.

In its sample, this clone was seen once. CDR3 nucleotide sequence: TGCGCCAGCAGCTCGAACAGGGGAGGCGACCCCATGAACACTGAAGCTTTCTTT. Its protein product is CASSSNRGGDPMNTEAFF. The chain recombines TRBV5-1 with TRBJ1-1, with 7 bases aligning to TRBD1. Trimming removed 3 bases from V and 0 bases from J; junction bases left unmatched: 14. The CDR3 contains 18 residues. Germline CDR1 and CDR2: SGHRS and YFSETQ. Drawing the rest from reference TRBV5-1 and TRBJ1-1, the complete variable domain is KAGVTQTPRYLIKTRGQQVTLSCSPISGHRSVSWYQQTPGQGLQFLFEYFSETQRNKGNFPGRFSGRQFSNSRSEMNVSTLELGDSALYLCASSSNRGGDPMNTEAFFGQGTRLTVV.

This chain connects TRBV2 to TRBJ2-1; D possibly corresponds to TRBD1 (5 bases). The CDR3 totals 15 residues. The V end lost 7 bases, the J end lost 0 bases, and 13 bases lay between the germline ends. Germline-derived CDR1 and CDR2 are SNHLY and FYNNEI. CDR3: CASMMTESSYNEQFF. DNA for the CDR3: TGTGCCAGCATGATGACAGAAAGCTCCTACAATGAGCAGTTCTTC.

This chain's CDR3 is CASSQVGGFTDTQYF. DNA of the CDR3: TGCGCCAGCAGCCAAGTTGGGGGGTTCACAGATACGCAGTATTTT. The V gene is TRBV4-3, the J gene TRBJ2-3, with TRBD2 as a possible D gene (6 bases). This CDR3 spans 15 amino acids. Germline assignment: CDR1 LGHNA and CDR2 YSLEER. Trimming shortened V by 1 base and J by 2 bases, and 10 bases separated the two germline ends.

The chain has TRBV19 and TRBJ1-4, with 7 bases matching TRBD1. CDR1 is LNHDA and CDR2 is SQIVND in the germline V gene (reference sequence). CDR3 size: 17 residues. Trimming cost V 5 bases and J 0 bases; bases outside gene matches: 9. The CDR3 protein is CASSSKNRGTTNEKLFF. The CDR3 DNA reads TGTGCCAGTAGTTCGAAGAACAGGGGCACAACTAATGAAAAACTGTTTTTT.

CDR3 in DNA: TGCGCCAGCAGCCAAGATATTAGGGGGAATAGGTATGGCTACACCTTC. This translates into CASSQDIRGNRYGYTF. The chain couples TRBV4-3 to TRBJ1-2, with D possibly being TRBD1 (6 bases). V lost 0 bases and J 5 bases, leaving 16 bases between the germline ends. CDR1 LGHNA and CDR2 YSLEER come from the germline V gene. The CDR3 runs 16 residues.

The V and J genes are TRBV7-6 and TRBJ2-3; TRBD2 matches 14 bases. CDR3 length equals 19 residues. The junction had 11 bases not matched to a gene; V was cut back by 3 bases and J by 3 bases. Germline V gene data show CDR1 as SGHVS and CDR2 as FNYEAQ. CDR3 protein: CASSFEPGLAGASTDTQYF. Here the CDR3 DNA reads TGTGCCAGCAGCTTTGAACCGGGACTAGCGGGGGCTAGTACAGATACGCAGTATTTT.

This clone is a singleton in its sample. The chain joins TRBV7-9 to TRBJ1-4; the D gene is possibly TRBD1 (5 bases). Germline CDR1 and CDR2: SEHNR and FQNEAQ (reference sequence). Between the trimmed V and J ends, which lost 1 base and 8 bases, there was a span of 23 bases. The CDR3 is 18 amino acids. CDR3 bases: TGTGCCAGCAGCTTAGTCCAGGGTCGCTTAAGAGTTGGAGAAAAACTGTTTTTT. It yields the protein CASSLVQGRLRVGEKLFF. Full variable domain (rest looked up from reference TRBV7-9 and TRBJ1-4): DTGVSQNPRHKITKRGQNVTFRCDPISEHNRLYWYRQTLGQGPEFLTYFQNEAQLEKSRLLSDRFSAERPKGSFSTLEIQRTEQGDSAMYLCASSLVQGRLRVGEKLFFGSGTQLSVL.

As to this clone: The junction departs from germline at one end; a sequencing error may be responsible. The chain links TRBV6-4 to TRBJ2-3; D gene ambiguous. The CDR3 contains 13 residues. Per germline, CDR1 MRHNA and CDR2 SNTAGT. CDR3 sequence reads: CATSIKSTDTQYF. In DNA form, the CDR3 reads TGTGCCACCAGTATAAAGAGCACAGATACGCAGTATTTT.

The genes are TRBV7-2 and TRBJ1-1; D is unclear. The CDR3 runs 13 residues. The germline V gene has CDR1 SGHTA and CDR2 FQGNSA. Trimming stripped 3 bases from V and 3 bases from J, with 8 bases between. CDR3 sequence (DNA): TGTGCCAGCAGCTTCTCAACAGACACTGAAGCTTTCTTT. Its protein product is CASSFSTDTEAFF.

The J gene is TRBJ2-2, the V gene TRBV7-2; D may be TRBD1 or TRBD2 (5 bases each). V gave up 1 base and J gave up 2 bases, with 11 bases separating them. CDR3 length: 16 amino acids. Germline V CDR1 and CDR2: SGHTA, FQGNSA. CDR3 region: CASSLEGSLNTGELFF. The CDR3 DNA reads TGTGCCAGCAGCTTAGAGGGGAGCCTTAACACCGGGGAGCTGTTTTTT.

This chain joins TRBV5-1 and TRBJ1-2, with a weak D call TRBD1 (6 bases). Per germline, CDR1 SGHRS and CDR2 YFSETQ. Trimming removed 3 bases from V and 10 bases from J, with 13 bases in between. This CDR3 is 12 amino acids long. Written as DNA, the CDR3 is TGCGCCAGCAGCTCCTCCGGGGGCCTCTACACCTTC. Amino acids: CASSSSGGLYTF.

This chain links TRBV12-2 with TRBJ1-1. TRBV12-2 is classified as a pseudogene. The CDR3 has 13 amino acids. DNA of the CDR3: TGTGCAAGTCGCTTCGAAGGTGGCCCTGAAGCTTTCTTT. This sequence encodes CASRFEGGPEAFF.

The CDR3 sequence is CASSLLTRQGDEQFF. For the CDR3, the DNA is TGCGCCAGCAGCTTGTTGACTCGGCAGGGCGATGAGCAGTTCTTC. This rearrangement joins TRBV5-1 to TRBJ2-1, with D possibly matching TRBD1 (5 bases). The CDR3 runs 15 residues. With 1 base removed from V and 8 bases from J, the gap between germline ends came to 16 bases. Germline CDR1 reads SGHRS; CDR2 reads YFSETQ. The full variable domain, with the rest looked up from reference TRBV5-1 and TRBJ2-1, is KAGVTQTPRYLIKTRGQQVTLSCSPISGHRSVSWYQQTPGQGLQFLFEYFSETQRNKGNFPGRFSGRQFSNSRSEMNVSTLELGDSALYLCASSLLTRQGDEQFFGPGTRLTVL.

Only one count was recorded for this clone. The CDR3 sequence is CASSRTEYEQYV. The DNA of the CDR3 is TGTGCCAGCAGCCGGACGGAATACGAGCAGTACGTC. The rearrangement uses TRBV7-9 and TRBJ2-7; D not certain. The germline V gene has CDR1 SEHNR and CDR2 FQNEAQ (reference sequence). The ends were cut back, 5 bases at V and 4 bases at J, with 9 bases in the middle. CDR3 length: 12 amino acids.

The chain carries TRBV7-2 and TRBJ2-3, with TRBD2 as a possible D gene (7 bases). Germline CDR1 reads SGHTA; CDR2 reads FQGNSA. CDR3 length: 16 amino acids. V dropped 5 bases and J dropped 0 bases, with 15 bases sitting between them. CDR3 nucleotide sequence: TGTGCCAGCAGCCGGGGGCTAGCGGCTAGCACAGATACGCAGTATTTT. Translation: CASSRGLAASTDTQYF. Supplemented by reference TRBV7-2 and TRBJ2-3, the full variable domain reads GAGVSQSPSNKVTEKGKDVELRCDPISGHTALYWYRQSLGQGLEFLIYFQGNSAPDKSGLPSDRFSAERTGGSVSTLTIQRTQQEDSAVYLCASSRGLAASTDTQYFGPGTRLTVL.

The chain combines TRBV6-5 with TRBJ1-2; 8 bases are shared with TRBD1. The CDR3 has 13 residues. Germline values: CDR1 MNHEY, CDR2 SVGAGI. Trimming removed 6 bases from V and 7 bases from J; junction bases left unmatched: 7. The CDR3 protein is CASRDTGTGGYTF. The CDR3 DNA sequence: TGTGCCAGCAGAGATACCGGGACAGGTGGCTACACCTTC.

This clone came up once. The V call is TRBV7-9, the J call TRBJ2-2; D ambiguous. The V and J ends lost 1 base and 6 bases respectively, with 6 bases between them. CDR1 is SEHNR and CDR2 is FQNEAQ in the germline V gene (reference sequence). The CDR3 has 13 amino acids. The CDR3 sequence is CASSLEAAGELFF. Written as DNA, the CDR3 is TGTGCCAGCAGCTTAGAGGCGGCCGGGGAGCTGTTTTTT.

The CDR3 DNA reads as TGCGCCAGTGGGGGAACTAGCGGGGGGCCCACCGGGGAGCTGTTTTTT. It codes for CASGGTSGGPTGELFF. The J gene is TRBJ2-2, the V gene TRBV10-2; TRBD2 aligns across 12 bases. The CDR3 covers 16 residues. The germline gives CDR1 WSHSY, CDR2 SAAADI. The ends lost 9 bases at V and 4 bases at J; junction bases unmatched: 9.

V gene TRBV25-1 combines with J gene TRBJ2-3, with 10 bases fitting TRBD2. There are 15 residues in the CDR3. CDR1 MGHDK and CDR2 SYGVNS come from the germline V gene. The trim removed 3 bases at V and 1 base at J, leaving 1 base unmatched. The chain's CDR3 is CASSDLAGGTDTQYF. The CDR3, as DNA: TGTGCCAGCAGTGATCTAGCGGGGGGCACAGATACGCAGTATTTT.

This clone was observed a single time. The gene calls are TRBV19 and TRBJ1-5, with TRBD1 as a possible D gene (5 bases). The V and J ends lost 10 bases and 2 bases respectively, with 15 bases between them. This CDR3 is 14 amino acids long. Germline assignment: CDR1 LNHDA and CDR2 SQIVND (reference sequence). This chain's CDR3 is CATQWGGGNQPQHF. In DNA, the CDR3 is TGTGCCACCCAATGGGGGGGAGGCAATCAGCCCCAGCATTTT.

This chain links TRBV28 with TRBJ1-2; D call uncertain. The CDR3 consists of 11 residues. CDR1 is MDHEN and CDR2 is SYDVKM in the germline V gene. Trimming stripped 4 bases from V and 2 bases from J, with 2 bases between. The DNA for the CDR3 is TGTGCCAGCAGTTCCAACTATGGCTACACCTTC. Translated, it gives CASSSNYGYTF.

The rearrangement joins TRBV27 to TRBJ1-1; TRBD1 aligns across 10 bases. Germline CDR1 MNHEY, CDR2 SMNVEV (reference sequence). After removal of 5 bases from V and 1 base from J, the junction contained 13 bases not matched to a gene. The CDR3 has 18 amino acids. This CDR3 reads CASSQDRQGAGRNTEAFF. CDR3 nucleotide sequence: TGTGCCAGCAGTCAAGACCGACAGGGGGCTGGTCGGAACACTGAAGCTTTCTTT.

The chain combines TRBV9 with TRBJ1-5, with 7 bases that match TRBD1. The CDR3 is made up of 15 amino acids. Germline CDR1 is SGDLS and CDR2 is YYNGEE. Trimming took 4 bases from V and 2 from J; bases not matched to a gene: 6. The CDR3 DNA is TGTGCCAGCAGCCTCGCCGGACAGGGCAATCAGCCCCAGCATTTT. Protein sequence: CASSLAGQGNQPQHF.

The genes are TRBV7-9 and TRBJ1-1; 9 positions agree with TRBD1. J was trimmed by 6 bases and V by 6 bases; bases with no gene match: 5. CDR3 size: 13 residues. Germline loops: CDR1 SEHNR, CDR2 FQNEAQ (reference sequence). CDR3 DNA sequence: TGTGCCAGCAGGACAGGGGGTCGCGCTGAAGCTTTCTTT. Its translation is CASRTGGRAEAFF.

V is TRBV5-1 and J is TRBJ2-1; 11 bases line up with TRBD2. The germline V gene has CDR1 SGHRS and CDR2 YFSETQ. The CDR3 length is 16 residues. Trimming at V came to 2 bases and at J to 8 bases, leaving 9 bases not matched to a gene. The CDR3 loop reads CASSFKASGGIYEQFF. The CDR3 DNA reads as TGCGCCAGCAGCTTTAAGGCTAGCGGGGGGATTTATGAGCAGTTCTTC.

The chain employs TRBV2 and TRBJ2-2, with 7 positions matching TRBD1. After removal of 7 bases from V and 6 bases from J, the junction contained 11 bases not matched to a gene. The CDR3 contains 15 residues. The germline gives CDR1 SNHLY, CDR2 FYNNEI. The CDR3 nucleotides are TGTGCCAGCAAAAGGACAGGTAGTCTCTCCGGGGAGCTGTTTTTT. This gives the protein CASKRTGSLSGELFF.